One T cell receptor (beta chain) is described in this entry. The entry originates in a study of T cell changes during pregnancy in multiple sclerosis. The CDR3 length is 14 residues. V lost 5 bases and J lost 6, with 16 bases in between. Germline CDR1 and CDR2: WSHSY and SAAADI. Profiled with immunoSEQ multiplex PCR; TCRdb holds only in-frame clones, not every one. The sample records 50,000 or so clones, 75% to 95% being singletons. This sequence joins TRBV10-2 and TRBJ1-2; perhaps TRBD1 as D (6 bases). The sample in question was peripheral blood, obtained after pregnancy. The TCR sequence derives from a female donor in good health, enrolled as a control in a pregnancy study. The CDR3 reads CASSFQGNSHGYTF. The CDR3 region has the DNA TGCGCCAGCAGTTTCCAGGGGAACAGTCATGGCTACACCTTC.